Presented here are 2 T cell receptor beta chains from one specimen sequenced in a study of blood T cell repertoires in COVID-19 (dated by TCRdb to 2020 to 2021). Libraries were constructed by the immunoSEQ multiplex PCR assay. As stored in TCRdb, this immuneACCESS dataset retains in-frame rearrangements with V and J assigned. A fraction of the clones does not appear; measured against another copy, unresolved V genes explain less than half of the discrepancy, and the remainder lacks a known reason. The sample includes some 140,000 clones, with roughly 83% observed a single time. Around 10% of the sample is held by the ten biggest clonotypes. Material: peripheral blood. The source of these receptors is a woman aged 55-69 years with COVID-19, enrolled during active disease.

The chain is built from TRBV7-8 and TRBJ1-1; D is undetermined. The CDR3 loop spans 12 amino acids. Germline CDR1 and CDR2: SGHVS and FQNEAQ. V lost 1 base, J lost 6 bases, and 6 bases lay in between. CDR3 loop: CASSLVRAEAFF. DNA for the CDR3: TGTGCCAGCAGCTTAGTCCGGGCTGAAGCTTTCTTT.

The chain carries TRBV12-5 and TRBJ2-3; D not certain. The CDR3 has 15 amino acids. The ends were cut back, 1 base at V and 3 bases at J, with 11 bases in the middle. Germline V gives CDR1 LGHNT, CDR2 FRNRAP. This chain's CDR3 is CASGLGGSVTDTQYF. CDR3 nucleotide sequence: TGTGCTAGTGGTTTGGGCGGTTCTGTGACAGATACGCAGTATTTT.